This passage covers 29 T cell receptor beta chains from one sample sequenced in a study of T-cell memory formation after mild COVID-19. MiXCR was run by TCRdb on the 5' RACE reads, yielding one entry per CDR3 protein. The sample contains a few hundred thousand distinct CDR3 sequences, about 20% of which appear only once. The source material was PBMCs or a T cell subset sorted from them (not recorded which). The receptor set was obtained from an adult woman who had mild COVID-19 (a few samples of this study predate the infection). Cell type and time point are not known.

The rearrangement uses TRBV29-1 and TRBJ2-7; tentatively, D is TRBD1 (6 bases). The V end was cut by 3 bases, the J end by 2 bases, with 8 bases between. The CDR3 has 12 residues. The germline V gene has CDR1 SQVTM and CDR2 ANQGSEA. The CDR3 region is CSVDRDTYEQYF. CDR3 nucleotide sequence: TGCAGCGTTGACAGGGACACCTACGAGCAGTACTTC.

The sample holds a few counts of this clonotype. The chain employs TRBV12-3 or TRBV12-4 and TRBJ2-1; D is ambiguous. The CDR3 contains 17 residues. V was trimmed by 1 base and J by 7 bases, leaving 20 bases between them. The CDR3 here is CASSLEASRGPYNEQFF. In DNA form, the CDR3 reads TGTGCCAGCAGTTTAGAAGCCTCGCGCGGACCGTATAATGAGCAGTTCTTC.

The chain links TRBV10-3 to TRBJ1-1; 9 bases fit TRBD1. From germline, CDR1 is ENHRY and CDR2 SYGVKD. The V gene end was trimmed by 6 bases and the J gene end by 5 bases; junction bases not matched to a gene: 4. The CDR3 loop spans 13 amino acids. The CDR3 sequence is CAIRTQGATEAFF. In DNA form, the CDR3 reads TGTGCCATCAGGACACAGGGGGCTACTGAAGCTTTCTTT.

This clonotype was counted between two and nine times. V is TRBV7-2 and J is TRBJ2-7; TRBD2 matches 13 bases. In germline, CDR1 is SGHTA, CDR2 FQGNSA. V was pared by 5 bases and J by 3 bases, with 4 bases of the junction left unmatched. The CDR3 covers 15 residues. DNA of the CDR3: TGTGCCAGCAGCCCGACTAGCGGGAGGTTCTACGAGCAGTACTTC. This translates into CASSPTSGRFYEQYF.

The CDR3 loop reads CASSGQGGFTGELFF. In DNA, the CDR3 is TGTGCCAGCAGTGGACAGGGAGGTTTCACCGGGGAGCTGTTTTTT. The chain employs TRBV12-3 or TRBV12-4 and TRBJ2-2; 8 bases match TRBD1. This CDR3 contains 15 residues. The V gene end was trimmed by 5 bases and the J gene end by 4 bases; junction bases not matched to a gene: 6.

This sequence joins TRBV5-5 and TRBJ1-1; the D gene is possibly TRBD1 (6 bases). V was shortened by 1 base and J by 5 bases, with 9 bases between the two germline ends. Germline CDR1 and CDR2: SGHKS and YYEKEE (reference sequence). The CDR3 spans 13 residues. CDR3 residues: CASSLLTGTEAFF. In DNA, the CDR3 is TGTGCCAGCAGCTTGTTAACAGGGACTGAAGCTTTCTTT.

J is TRBJ1-1 and V is TRBV7-8; tentatively, D is TRBD1 (6 bases). Looked up from germline, CDR1 is SGHVS and CDR2 is FQNEAQ. The CDR3 is 16 residues long. V shed 3 bases and J shed 1 base, with 15 bases lying between them. CDR3: CASSLRSGQSNTEAFF. The CDR3 DNA reads as TGTGCCAGCAGCTTGAGGTCCGGACAGTCGAACACTGAAGCTTTCTTT.

This clonotype was detected only a few times. The rearrangement links TRBV18 to TRBJ1-4; 8 bases align to TRBD1. The CDR3 runs 16 residues. The ends lost 2 bases at V and 12 bases at J; junction bases unmatched: 14. The germline gives CDR1 KGHSH, CDR2 LQKENI. The CDR3, as DNA: TGTGCCAGCTCACCAGCGGACAGGGCCAATTTGAAGGAACTGTTTTTT. Translation gives CASSPADRANLKELFF.

This chain links TRBV7-9 with TRBJ1-2; D not resolved. This CDR3 has 15 amino acids. Germline V gene sequence: CDR1 SEHNR, CDR2 FQNEAQ (reference sequence). Trimming removed 5 bases from V and 4 bases from J, with 17 bases in between. The CDR3 sequence: CASSLTKRETYGYTF. Here the CDR3 DNA reads TGTGCCAGCAGCCTCACTAAGCGGGAGACCTATGGCTACACCTTC.

This clonotype was detected a few times. V gene TRBV4-1 combines with J gene TRBJ2-5, with D perhaps matching TRBD2 (7 bases). The germline gives CDR1 MGHRA, CDR2 YSYEKL. V gave up 0 bases and J gave up 4 bases, with 18 bases separating them. This CDR3 is built from 17 residues. As DNA, the CDR3 is TGCGCCAGCAGCCAAGAAACGGCTGCGAGGGGGGGAGAGACCCAGTACTTC. Its protein product is CASSQETAARGGETQYF.

The chain employs TRBV4-3 and TRBJ2-1; D remains unclear. From germline, CDR1 is LGHNA and CDR2 YSLEER. Trimming shortened V by 0 bases and J by 9 bases, and 15 bases separated the two germline ends. The CDR3 has 15 amino acids. CDR3 region: CASSQELSRLGEQFF. CDR3 DNA sequence: TGCGCCAGCAGCCAAGAACTCTCGAGGCTTGGTGAGCAGTTCTTC.

This chain joins TRBV18 and TRBJ1-1, with D unresolved. There are 13 residues in the CDR3. V was clipped by 3 bases and J by 3 bases, with 8 bases between them. Germline loops: CDR1 KGHSH, CDR2 LQKENI. CDR3 in DNA: TGTGCCAGCTCACCTAACGGGGACACTGAAGCTTTCTTT. It codes for CASSPNGDTEAFF.

This chain joins TRBV5-6 and TRBJ2-2; possible D gene TRBD1, 5 bases. CDR1 SGHDT and CDR2 YYEEEE come from the germline V gene. This CDR3 is built from 16 residues. V lost 2 bases to trimming and J lost 4 bases, with 15 bases between them. The CDR3 DNA sequence: TGTGCCAGCAGCTTATGGCAGGGTGCGGTCACCGGGGAGCTGTTTTTT. Its protein product is CASSLWQGAVTGELFF.

This clonotype turned up a few times. The V call is TRBV6-6, the J call TRBJ2-3; 9 bases map to TRBD2. V was clipped by 5 bases and J by 1 base; unmatched bases: 10. Germline loops: CDR1 MNHNY, CDR2 SVGAGI (reference sequence). This CDR3 region has 17 residues. CDR3 protein: CASSLSGGGRGTDTQYF. The CDR3 nucleotides read TGTGCCAGCAGTCTCTCGGGGGGCGGGAGGGGCACAGATACGCAGTATTTT.

The chain couples TRBV4-1 to TRBJ2-7; TRBD2 is a possible D gene (6 bases). Germline CDR1 is MGHRA and CDR2 is YSYEKL. This CDR3 is 14 amino acids long. Trimming took off 4 bases at V and 3 bases at J, with 13 bases between the two ends. CDR3 loop: CASSPDPAGYEQYF. In DNA, the CDR3 is TGCGCCAGCAGCCCCGACCCAGCGGGCTACGAGCAGTACTTC.

The chain uses TRBV18 and TRBJ2-3; 12 bases are a match to TRBD2. V lost 6 bases to trimming and J lost 5 bases; unmatched junction nucleotides: 12. The CDR3 extends over 17 amino acids. Looked up from germline, CDR1 is KGHSH and CDR2 is LQKENI. CDR3 DNA: TGTGCCAGCTCGCCGCGCTCGACTAGCGGGGGAGGAGATACGCAGTATTTT. Amino acid sequence: CASSPRSTSGGGDTQYF.

The chain has TRBV5-1 and TRBJ1-1, with 11 positions matching TRBD1. The CDR3 extends over 17 amino acids. V dropped 6 bases and J dropped 1; count of bases not matched to a gene: 11. Germline lookup yields CDR1 SGHRS and CDR2 YFSETQ. The CDR3 protein is CASTPDRGQWGNTEAFF. For the CDR3, the DNA is TGCGCCAGCACCCCGGACAGGGGGCAGTGGGGGAACACTGAAGCTTTCTTT.

This clonotype was detected only a few times. The chain couples TRBV4-1 to TRBJ2-3; D is unclear. Germline CDR1 and CDR2: MGHRA and YSYEKL. CDR3 length: 13 residues. Trimming pared 3 bases from V and 5 bases from J, leaving 9 bases between. Written as DNA, the CDR3 is TGCGCCAGCAGCCAGGCTCTTGGAGATACGCAGTATTTT. The encoded protein is CASSQALGDTQYF.

The rearrangement uses TRBV7-9 and TRBJ2-5; possibly TRBD1 or TRBD2 for D (5 bases each). Trimming cost V 5 bases and J 5 bases, with 9 bases left between them. The CDR3 runs to 12 residues. Germline CDR1 is SEHNR and CDR2 is FQNEAQ (reference sequence). The CDR3 loop reads CASSRGPETQYF. CDR3 bases: TGTGCCAGCAGCCGGGGACCGGAGACCCAGTACTTC.

The chain recombines TRBV13 with TRBJ1-1; 9 bases line up with TRBD1. Unmatched junction bases numbered 5, after V lost 5 bases and J lost 1 base. The germline gives CDR1 PRHDT, CDR2 FYEKMQ (reference sequence). This CDR3 is built from 15 residues. In DNA form, the CDR3 reads TGTGCCAGCAGCGTCCTGACAGGGGGGAACACTGAAGCTTTCTTT. Translated, it gives CASSVLTGGNTEAFF. Full variable domain (outside the CDR3, taken from reference TRBV13 and TRBJ1-1): AAGVIQSPRHLIKEKRETATLKCYPIPRHDTVYWYQQGPGQDPQFLISFYEKMQSDKGSIPDRFSAQQFSDYHSELNMSSLELGDSALYFCASSVLTGGNTEAFFGQGTRLTVV.

The V call is TRBV5-1, the J call TRBJ1-2; 8 positions match TRBD1. The ends lost 0 bases at V and 4 bases at J; junction bases unmatched: 5. This CDR3 is 15 amino acids long. The germline V gene encodes CDR1 SGHRS and CDR2 YFSETQ. CDR3 in DNA: TGCGCCAGCAGCTTGGCTACAGGGGGACTCTATGGCTACACCTTC. As protein: CASSLATGGLYGYTF.

The chain uses TRBV5-1 and TRBJ2-1, with D perhaps assigned TRBD1 or TRBD2 (5 bases each). Trimming took off 4 bases at V and 7 bases at J, with 18 bases between the two ends. The CDR3 covers 15 residues. Germline lookup yields CDR1 SGHRS and CDR2 YFSETQ. The CDR3 spells CASSLNPGPGNEQFF. In DNA, the CDR3 is TGCGCCAGCAGCCTGAACCCGGGACCGGGTAATGAGCAGTTCTTC.

The table lists this clonotype with a few counts. This rearrangement joins TRBV5-1 to TRBJ1-1; 8 bases are a match to TRBD1. The V gene end was trimmed by 4 bases and the J gene end by 3 bases; junction bases not matched to a gene: 14. Germline CDR1 and CDR2: SGHRS and YFSETQ. CDR3 length: 17 amino acids. The CDR3 loop is CASSAGQGPGSDTEAFF. DNA for the CDR3: TGCGCCAGCAGCGCAGGACAGGGCCCCGGATCGGACACTGAAGCTTTCTTT.

This clonotype was recorded many times. The genes are TRBV20-1 and TRBJ1-5; D not certain. The V gene's germline CDR1 is DFQATT and CDR2 SNEGSKA (reference sequence). V lost 3 bases to trimming and J lost 3 bases, with 9 bases between them. CDR3 length: 13 residues. The CDR3 DNA is TGCAGTGCTAGTGTCGTTATCAATCAGCCCCAGCATTTT. Translation gives CSASVVINQPQHF.

The chain employs TRBV7-2 and TRBJ2-4; D might be TRBD2 (6 bases). The germline V gene encodes CDR1 SGHTA and CDR2 FQGNSA. This CDR3 region has 14 residues. V was trimmed by 5 bases and J by 6 bases, leaving 14 bases between them. The CDR3 sequence is CASSLGGSGNIQYF. CDR3 coding DNA: TGTGCCAGCAGCCTCGGTGGTAGCGGAAACATTCAGTACTTC.

This chain links TRBV19 with TRBJ2-2, with D perhaps being TRBD1 or TRBD2 (5 bases each). Germline values: CDR1 LNHDA, CDR2 SQIVND (reference sequence). Between the trimmed V and J ends, which lost 2 bases and 6 bases, there was a span of 7 bases. This CDR3 has 13 residues. CDR3 sequence reads: CASSISGPGELFF. As DNA, the CDR3 is TGTGCCAGTAGTATATCGGGACCCGGGGAGCTGTTTTTT.

The rearrangement joins TRBV20-1 to TRBJ2-7; the D gene is possibly TRBD2 (7 bases). Per germline, CDR1 DFQATT and CDR2 SNEGSKA (reference sequence). Trimming cost V 3 bases and J 4 bases, with 13 bases left between them. CDR3 size: 13 residues. The CDR3 region has the DNA TGCAGTGCTAGGTTCGGGGGGCTTTACGAGCAGTACTTC. This translates into CSARFGGLYEQYF.

This clonotype was picked up a small number of times. The CDR3 sequence: CATSANPRGKAGELFF. The CDR3 DNA reads as TGTGCCACCAGTGCTAACCCCCGCGGGAAGGCCGGGGAGCTGTTTTTT. The genes are TRBV24-1 and TRBJ2-2; maybe TRBD2 (6 bases). The germline V and J ends were trimmed by 5 bases and 6 bases, with 18 bases remaining between them. Germline values: CDR1 KGHDR, CDR2 SFDVKD. The length of the CDR3 is 16 residues.

This chain links TRBV7-9 with TRBJ2-7; weak D call: TRBD2 (5 bases). Trimming stripped 5 bases from V and 4 bases from J, with 12 bases between. The CDR3 spans 13 residues. Germline V lookup: CDR1 SEHNR, CDR2 FQNEAQ (reference sequence). Written as DNA, the CDR3 is TGTGCCAGCAGCCACTCCGGGAAGTACGAGCAGTACTTC. This sequence encodes CASSHSGKYEQYF.